Listed here are 32 T cell receptor beta chains from one sample, sequenced in a study of cytomegalovirus exposure and HLA in healthy donors. 13 Jbeta primers and 60 Vbeta primers were used for the PCR. The repertoire was sequenced with immunoSEQ multiplex PCR; TCRdb's copy has only in-frame clones and lacks some. The table includes 87,000 or so clones, 55% to 75% detected once. Sequencing was carried out using PBMCs. The origin of the receptors is a man aged 60 to 75 in good health and CMV-seronegative.

This clone was recorded a few times. CDR3 DNA: TGTGCCAGCAGTTTGGTTACATTGAGACTAGCGCAATCCTACGAGCAGTACTTC. It codes for CASSLVTLRLAQSYEQYF. V is TRBV13 and J is TRBJ2-7; 8 bases fit TRBD2. The CDR3 is 18 residues long. The V segment lost 6 bases and the J segment 1 base; nucleotides outside the gene matches: 17. Germline CDR1 and CDR2: PRHDT and FYEKMQ (reference sequence).

This clone has only a few counts. This rearrangement joins TRBV2 to TRBJ2-1, with TRBD2 matching 14 bases. The J segment lost 1 base and the V segment lost 7 bases, leaving 6 bases of the junction unmatched. The CDR3 consists of 17 residues. Germline V gives CDR1 SNHLY, CDR2 FYNNEI. CDR3 protein: CASTIGLAGGSYNEQFF. CDR3 nucleotide sequence: TGTGCCAGCACCATCGGACTAGCGGGGGGATCCTACAATGAGCAGTTCTTC. The full variable domain, in which reference TRBV2 and TRBJ2-1 provide the parts outside the CDR3, is EPEVTQTPSHQVTQMGQEVILRCVPISNHLYFYWYRQILGQKVEFLVSFYNNEISEKSEIFDDQFSVERPDGSNFTLKIRSTKLEDSAMYFCASTIGLAGGSYNEQFFGPGTRLTVL.

The chain recombines TRBV18 with TRBJ2-3, with 11 bases aligning to TRBD2. Losses at the gene ends were 4 bases for V and 3 bases for J; bases not matched to a gene: 6. The CDR3 length is 16 residues. Per the germline V gene, CDR1 is KGHSH and CDR2 is LQKENI. The chain's CDR3 is CASSQRTSGQTDTQYF. The DNA for the CDR3 is TGTGCCAGCTCACAAAGGACTAGCGGGCAGACAGATACGCAGTATTTT.

This clone was recorded only once. This sequence joins TRBV19 and TRBJ2-1; 7 bases map to TRBD1. This CDR3 is built from 14 residues. Germline lookup yields CDR1 LNHDA and CDR2 SQIVND (reference sequence). Unmatched junction bases numbered 9, after V lost 8 bases and J lost 5 bases. CDR3 loop: CASQGVGRNNEQFF. CDR3 nucleotide sequence: TGTGCCAGTCAGGGGGTAGGTCGGAACAATGAGCAGTTCTTC.

This chain links TRBV7-2 with TRBJ2-7, with 7 positions matching TRBD1. CDR3 length equals 15 residues. Unmatched junction bases numbered 8, after V lost 1 base and J lost 5 bases. Germline V CDR1 and CDR2: SGHTA, FQGNSA. CDR3 sequence reads: CASSLEGQTVDEQYF. The CDR3 coding sequence is TGTGCCAGCAGCTTAGAGGGACAGACCGTCGACGAGCAGTACTTC.

This chain connects TRBV28 to TRBJ1-4, with 11 bases matching TRBD1. Germline V gene data show CDR1 as MDHEN and CDR2 as SYDVKM. The CDR3 loop spans 18 amino acids. The ends lost 9 bases at V and 4 bases at J; junction bases unmatched: 16. Here the CDR3 DNA reads TGTGCCAGACCCGGGACAGGGGGTCTCCCCAGCCTTAATGAAAAACTGTTTTTT. It encodes CARPGTGGLPSLNEKLFF.

The chain recombines TRBV28 with TRBJ1-5; D remains unclear. Trimming stripped 6 bases from V and 0 bases from J, with 9 bases between. The CDR3 contains 14 residues. Germline CDR1 and CDR2: MDHEN and SYDVKM. CDR3 amino acids: CASRPEYSNQPQHF. The CDR3 DNA is TGTGCCAGCAGGCCAGAATATAGCAATCAGCCCCAGCATTTT.

This rearrangement joins TRBV4-1 to TRBJ1-4; D is unresolved. V was pared by 1 base and J by 8 bases, with 14 bases between. Per the germline V gene, CDR1 is MGHRA and CDR2 is YSYEKL. This CDR3 contains 15 residues. The DNA of the CDR3 is TGCGCCAGCAGCCAAGGGGATAGGGAGGAAGAAAAACTGTTTTTT. This gives the protein CASSQGDREEEKLFF.

This clone was seen a handful of times. V usage is TRBV13 and J usage is TRBJ2-7; a weak D match, TRBD1 (5 bases). Per the germline V gene, CDR1 is PRHDT and CDR2 is FYEKMQ (reference sequence). V shed 2 bases and J shed 3 bases, with 17 bases lying between them. The CDR3 has 16 amino acids. The CDR3 sequence is CASSLTRVRASYEQYF. The CDR3 bases are TGTGCCAGCAGCTTAACCAGGGTTAGGGCAAGCTACGAGCAGTACTTC.

The CDR3 DNA is TGTGCCAGCAGTCCCGGGACAGGAGACTATGGCTACACCTTC. Amino acids: CASSPGTGDYGYTF. V and J are TRBV6-6 and TRBJ1-2, with 8 bases identical to TRBD1. The CDR3 runs 14 residues. With V trimmed by 5 bases and J by 3 bases, 5 bases remained unmatched. Germline V gene lookup returns CDR1 MNHNY and CDR2 SVGAGI (reference sequence).

The V call is TRBV28, the J call TRBJ1-2, with TRBD1 as a possible D gene (5 bases). Germline CDR1 and CDR2: MDHEN and SYDVKM. Trimming removed 8 bases at V and 5 bases at J, with 9 bases between. This CDR3 has 11 residues. The DNA of the CDR3 is TGTGCCAGCTCAGGGCAGTATGGCTACACCTTC. This codes for CASSGQYGYTF.

This clone is a singleton in its sample. An end of the junction differs from the germline gene, which may be a read error. The chain recombines TRBV7-6 with TRBJ2-7; D gene ambiguous. CDR3 length: 14 amino acids. CDR1 and CDR2 (germline): SGHVS, FNYEAQ. The CDR3 DNA sequence: TGTGCCAGCAGCTTAGCGCTGAGGTCCTCCGAGCAGTACTTC. This translates into CASSLALRSSEQYF.

The V call is TRBV14, the J call TRBJ2-1; 9 bases align to TRBD1. CDR3 size: 18 residues. Trimming removed 8 bases from V and 0 bases from J; junction bases left unmatched: 14. Germline V gene sequence: CDR1 SGHDN, CDR2 FVKESK. CDR3 in amino acids: CASPGQGWSTSSYNEQFF. The CDR3 DNA is TGTGCCAGCCCGGGACAGGGTTGGAGTACCAGCTCCTACAATGAGCAGTTCTTC.

This clone has only one observation. V usage is TRBV7-6 and J usage is TRBJ2-1, with 14 bases matching TRBD2. Per the germline V gene, CDR1 is SGHVS and CDR2 is FNYEAQ. The V gene end was trimmed by 1 base and the J gene end by 7 bases; junction bases not matched to a gene: 6. The CDR3 covers 17 residues. The CDR3 protein is CASSLGGTSGSDNEQFF. The CDR3 DNA is TGTGCCAGCAGCTTAGGGGGGACTAGCGGGAGTGATAATGAGCAGTTCTTC.

This clone has more than one count but fewer than ten. The genes are TRBV11-1 and TRBJ2-7, with 7 nucleotides matching TRBD1. V trimming: 1 base; J trimming: 5 bases; junction bases outside the gene matches: 8. CDR1 is SGHAT and CDR2 is FQDESV in the germline V gene (reference sequence). The CDR3 has 15 residues. The DNA of the CDR3 is TGTGCCAGCAGCTTAGATGAGGGGGCTTTGCACGAGCAGTACTTC. As protein: CASSLDEGALHEQYF.

In this sample, this clone turned up a few times. V is TRBV18 and J is TRBJ2-3; TRBD1 is a possible D gene (7 bases). This CDR3 contains 17 residues. Germline loops: CDR1 KGHSH, CDR2 LQKENI. V was cut by 3 bases and J by 2 bases, with 18 bases left in between. CDR3 DNA sequence: TGTGCCAGCTCACCTTTAGGACAGGCGGGGTACACAGATACGCAGTATTTT. Translation gives CASSPLGQAGYTDTQYF.

J is TRBJ2-1 and V is TRBV6-4; D gene unclear. CDR1 and CDR2 (germline): MRHNA, SNTAGT. CDR3 length equals 13 residues. The V gene lost 5 bases and the J gene lost 8 bases, with 13 bases spanning the gap. In DNA, the CDR3 is TGTGCCAGCAGTCTTATGATGGGCGATGAGCAGTTCTTC. Its translation is CASSLMMGDEQFF.

The chain links TRBV5-1 to TRBJ2-2, with D tentatively TRBD1 (5 bases). Germline V CDR1 and CDR2: SGHRS, YFSETQ. The CDR3 runs 14 residues. The germline V and J ends were trimmed by 4 bases and 1 base, with 8 bases remaining between them. CDR3: CASSGQVNTGELFF. DNA for the CDR3: TGCGCCAGCAGCGGACAAGTGAACACCGGGGAGCTGTTTTTT.

The chain has TRBV29-1 and TRBJ1-2; tentative D call: TRBD1 (5 bases). Germline V gene lookup returns CDR1 SQVTM and CDR2 ANQGSEA. Between the trimmed V and J ends, which lost 3 bases and 6 bases, there was a span of 14 bases. The CDR3 is made up of 13 amino acids. The CDR3 loop reads CSVDSPGGDGYTF. The CDR3 nucleotides are TGCAGCGTTGACAGTCCGGGAGGGGATGGCTACACCTTC.

The chain is built from TRBV14 and TRBJ1-3; perhaps TRBD1 as D (6 bases). The germline V gene encodes CDR1 SGHDN and CDR2 FVKESK. The CDR3 is 15 residues long. The germline V and J ends were trimmed by 1 base and 3 bases, with 10 bases remaining between them. CDR3 amino acids: CASSQVQGIGNTIYF. The CDR3 region has the DNA TGTGCCAGCAGCCAAGTTCAGGGGATTGGAAACACCATATATTTT. Filled out from reference TRBV14 and TRBJ1-3, the complete variable domain reads EAGVTQFPSHSVIEKGQTVTLRCDPISGHDNLYWYRRVMGKEIKFLLHFVKESKQDESGMPNNRFLAERTGGTYSTLKVQPAELEDSGVYFCASSQVQGIGNTIYFGEGSWLTVV.

This chain links TRBV5-6 with TRBJ1-1; 7 bases are shared with TRBD1. Germline loops: CDR1 SGHDT, CDR2 YYEEEE. CDR3 length equals 17 residues. Trimming took 4 bases from V and 0 from J; bases not matched to a gene: 12. The CDR3 DNA reads TGTGCCAGCAGCCCCCGGGACAGAATTTTATTGAACACTGAAGCTTTCTTT. This codes for CASSPRDRILLNTEAFF.

The chain employs TRBV19 and TRBJ1-2, with 8 bases fitting TRBD1. Germline CDR1 LNHDA, CDR2 SQIVND (reference sequence). The CDR3 loop spans 17 amino acids. V trimming: 5 bases; J trimming: 0 bases; junction bases outside the gene matches: 11. Written as DNA, the CDR3 is TGTGCCAGTAGTTCCCAACCCAGGGGGCAGACTAACTATGGCTACACCTTC. As protein: CASSSQPRGQTNYGYTF.

V is TRBV27 and J is TRBJ2-7; 14 bases fit TRBD2. The CDR3 extends over 18 amino acids. The J segment lost 1 base and the V segment lost 5 bases, leaving 10 bases of the junction unmatched. Germline-derived CDR1 and CDR2 are MNHEY and SMNVEV (reference sequence). The CDR3 region is CASSKKGLAGVWSYEQYF. The CDR3, as DNA: TGTGCCAGCAGTAAAAAGGGACTAGCGGGAGTGTGGTCCTACGAGCAGTACTTC.

This clone occurred a few times. The chain joins TRBV21-1 to TRBJ2-1; no DNA check was done on the table's D call, TRBD1. TRBV21-1 is a recognized pseudogene. The CDR3 sequence is 12 residues long. CDR3 loop: CASSNGSNEQFF. The CDR3 DNA reads TGTGCCAGCAGCAATGGCTCCAATGAGCAGTTCTTC.

This clone occurred once. The chain uses TRBV6-6 and TRBJ2-1; 9 bases match TRBD1. Looked up from germline, CDR1 is MNHNY and CDR2 is SVGAGI (reference sequence). The CDR3 has 14 amino acids. V lost 5 bases and J lost 6; bases outside the gene matches: 5. The CDR3 sequence is CASSIATGGNEQFF. CDR3 DNA sequence: TGTGCCAGCAGTATCGCGACAGGGGGCAATGAGCAGTTCTTC.

The rearrangement uses TRBV29-1 and TRBJ2-7; the match to TRBD2 covers 10 bases. This CDR3 is 16 amino acids long. The V and J ends lost 0 bases and 3 bases, in that order; junction bases with no gene match: 8. CDR1 is SQVTM and CDR2 is ANQGSEA in the germline V gene. The CDR3 DNA reads as TGCAGCGTTGAAGATTTCAATAGCGGGAGGAACTACGAGCAGTACTTC. Translating it yields CSVEDFNSGRNYEQYF.

The chain links TRBV6-5 to TRBJ2-1; D may be TRBD1 (5 bases). V lost 0 bases, J lost 6 bases, and 9 bases lay in between. Germline CDR1 MNHEY, CDR2 SVGAGI. The CDR3 sequence is 14 residues long. The CDR3 here is CASSYSNQGNEQFF. The CDR3 nucleotides read TGTGCCAGCAGTTACTCGAATCAGGGCAATGAGCAGTTCTTC.

The CDR3 DNA follows: TGTGCCAGCAGTCTAAACCCCGGACAGCGAAATCAGCCCCAGCATTTT. It translates to CASSLNPGQRNQPQHF. J is TRBJ1-5 and V is TRBV28; weak D call: TRBD1 (6 bases). The CDR3 is 16 residues long. The germline CDR1 and CDR2 sequences are MDHEN and SYDVKM. With 5 bases removed from V and 4 bases from J, the gap between germline ends came to 18 bases.

This clone was counted once. This chain joins TRBV25-1 and TRBJ2-7, with 8 bases fitting TRBD1. The CDR3 runs to 14 residues. Germline V gene sequence: CDR1 MGHDK, CDR2 SYGVNS. V shed 5 bases, J shed 4 bases, and the junction held 7 bases outside the gene matches. The CDR3, as DNA: TGTGCCAGCAGTTGGACAGGGAGCAGTTACGAGCAGTACTTC. Protein: CASSWTGSSYEQYF.

This clone appeared a single time. This sequence joins TRBV19 and TRBJ2-2; D might be TRBD1 (5 bases). The CDR3 totals 17 residues. Per germline, CDR1 LNHDA and CDR2 SQIVND (reference sequence). V gave up 6 bases and J gave up 7 bases, with 24 bases separating them. DNA for the CDR3: TGTGCCAGTAGATCCGAAGGGGCAGGGCTATTACGCGGGGAGCTGTTTTTT. It is translated as CASRSEGAGLLRGELFF.

This clone was seen a handful of times. The V and J genes are TRBV6-4 and TRBJ2-5, with 8 bases matching TRBD2. The CDR3 length is 18 residues. Per germline, CDR1 MRHNA and CDR2 SNTAGT. Trimming took 2 bases from V and 4 from J; bases not matched to a gene: 15. The CDR3 DNA reads TGTGCCAGCAGTGACAACTATCATCGAGCGGGAGTTTCAGAGACCCAGTACTTC. Translated: CASSDNYHRAGVSETQYF.

Note on this clone: The DNA is omitted, as the CDR3 cannot be located on it reliably, and the CDR3 follows TCRdb's listing. J is TRBJ1-5 and V is TRBV6-1. Looked up from germline, CDR1 is MNHNS and CDR2 is SASEGT. The CDR3 region is 17 residues in length, termini included. The CDR3 loop is CASSEGSVRGIIRPQHF.